This entry features one T cell receptor beta chain sequence. TCR beta CDR3 regions were amplified from RNA. TCR CDR3 regions were first amplified by RT-PCR with HTBI primers. MiXCR was run by TCRdb on the multiplex PCR reads, yielding one entry per CDR3 protein. The data show around 600,000 distinct CDR3 sequences, 12% to 15% seen once. This record belongs to a study of T cells in Graves' hyperthyroidism and ophthalmopathy. V was cut by 0 bases and J by 2 bases, with 14 bases left in between. CDR3 size: 16 residues. Germline V gene lookup returns CDR1 DFQATT and CDR2 SNEGSKA (reference sequence). The sequencing input was blood. This sequence was found in a woman between 18 and 29 years old with Graves' ophthalmopathy. The rearrangement links TRBV20-1 to TRBJ1-5, with D perhaps TRBD1 (5 bases). CDR3 DNA sequence: TGCAGTGCTAGAGATCGCGGCAGGGAAGGCAATCAGCCCCAGCATTTT. As protein: CSARDRGREGNQPQHF.